This T cell receptor (beta chain) originates from a study of blood T cell repertoires in COVID-19. In the study overall: Samples of COVID-19 (acute and convalescent) were obtained from the United States, Italy and Spain.

This CDR3 comprises 13 residues. Trimming removed 4 bases at V and 8 bases at J, with 15 bases between. The germline V gene encodes CDR1 LGHDT and CDR2 YNNKEL (reference sequence). Sequencing used immunoSEQ multiplex PCR; TCRdb keeps in-frame clones, though not all of them. The sample carries some 14,000 clones, 83% recorded once. The source of this sequence is an older woman with acute or convalescent COVID-19. The rearrangement joins TRBV3-1 (or the pseudogene TRBV3-2) to TRBJ2-7; D is possibly TRBD2 (5 bases). Sequencing input: peripheral blood. In DNA, the CDR3 is TGTGCCAGCAGCCCCTCCCGTGAGGGAAAGCAGTACTTC. It codes for CASSPSREGKQYF.